A single sample gave rise to the 6 T cell receptor beta chains below, sequenced in a study of tumor-infiltrating lymphocytes in primary liver carcinoma. Unsorted bulk tissue of about 19-31 mg yielded co-extracted RNA and DNA. A primer in the constant region served to generate TCR beta cDNA from approximately 500 ng of total RNA. Slightly modified ARM-PCR with three nested multiplex PCR rounds yielded TCR beta libraries. TRBV1-TRBV30 forward primers and a C-beta reverse primer were used in the first two PCR rounds, which each ran for around 10 cycles. TCRdb itself ran the multiplex PCR reads through MiXCR, one entry per CDR3 protein. Of roughly 190,000 distinct CDR3 sequences in the sample, 85% were seen once. Sequencing was performed on tumor tissue from primary liver carcinoma. These receptors all stem from a man aged 35-49 years with primary liver carcinoma and hepatitis B virus infection.

CDR3 in DNA: TGTGCCATCTATGTGGGGGCGCGTGCGGTTGGCGTACTTTTCTTT. Residues: CAIYVGARAVGVLFF. The chain recombines TRBV6-1 with TRBJ1-1; D perhaps matches TRBD1 (6 bases). The germline V gene encodes CDR1 MNHNS and CDR2 SASEGT. This CDR3 contains 15 residues. Trimming left V 10 bases short and J 13 bases short, with 31 bases between.

As concerns this clonotype: Lacking the conserved final phenylalanine or tryptophan, this CDR3 likely reflects a read error. The J gene is TRBJ1-4, the V gene TRBV5-5, with a tentative D call TRBD1 (6 bases). The germline V gene encodes CDR1 SGHKS and CDR2 YYEKEE (reference sequence). The CDR3 consists of 14 residues. V was shortened by 8 bases and J by 5 bases, with 16 bases between the two germline ends. DNA of the CDR3: TGTGCCAGGAGCGAACAGGGATCCAATGAAAAACTGTTTTAT. Translating gives CARSEQGSNEKLFY.

V is TRBV6-1 and J is TRBJ2-7; tentatively, D is TRBD1 (7 bases). The germline gives CDR1 MNHNS, CDR2 SASEGT. CDR3 size: 15 residues. The DNA for the CDR3 is TGTACTAGCAGTGAAGGAGAGGGGGCTTTCTACGAGCAGTACTTC. Protein: CTSSEGEGAFYEQYF.

As to this clonotype: One end of the junction does not line up with germline, which may come from a read error. This sequence joins TRBV11-1 and TRBJ1-6, with D possibly being TRBD1 (5 bases). The CDR3 consists of 13 residues. CDR1 is SGHAT and CDR2 is FQDESV in the germline V gene (reference sequence). The CDR3 here is CVSSRARSPPLHF. As DNA, the CDR3 is TGTGTCAGCAGCAGGGCACGGAGTCCACCCCTCCACTTT. Filled out from reference TRBV11-1 and TRBJ1-6, the complete variable domain reads EAEVAQSPRYKITEKSQAVAFWCDPISGHATLYWYRQILGQGPELLVQFQDESVVDDSQLPKDRFSAERLKGVDSTLKIQPAELGDSAMYLCVSSRARSPPLHFGNGTRLTVT.

A remark on this clonotype: An end of the junction does not agree with germline; a read error may underlie this. The rearrangement uses TRBV11-2 and TRBJ2-6; maybe TRBD2 (6 bases). The length of the CDR3 is 21 residues. Germline CDR1 SGHAT, CDR2 FQNNGV. This chain's CDR3 is CASSMGGERGISFSGANVLTF. The CDR3 nucleotides are TGTGCCAGCAGCATGGGGGGAGAGAGGGGCATTTCCTTCTCTGGGGCCAACGTACTGACTTTC.

Concerning this clonotype: Since a much larger clone is just one base distant, this may be a read error. This chain links TRBV5-1 with TRBJ2-3; D possibly corresponds to TRBD2 (5 bases). CDR3 size: 15 residues. Trimming shortened V by 0 bases and J by 2 bases, and 10 bases separated the two germline ends. Germline V gene lookup returns CDR1 SGHRS and CDR2 YFSETQ. The CDR3 coding sequence is TGCGCCAGCAGCTTGGATGGACTTCCCACAGATACGCAGTATTTT. It codes for CASSLDGLPTDTQYF.